A selection of T cell receptor beta chains follows, all from one sample in a study of cytomegalovirus exposure and HLA in healthy donors. This table comes from immunoSEQ multiplex PCR, and its TCRdb copy is limited to in-frame clones, with some not included. The sample includes under 170,000 clones, around 79% of them seen just once. The sequenced sample was PBMCs. Every receptor here comes from a human donor in good health. The CDR3 runs from the conserved cysteine through the conserved F or W. D genes are given only for firm matches. Clone size is shown for a subset of rows, as once, few, many or a class of expanded clone.

. . TRBJ2-3 TRBV30 TGTGCCTGGAGTTCCACTACTAGCACAGATACGCAGTATTTT CAWSSTTSTDTQYF
TRBD1 . TRBJ1-3 TRBV7-9 TGTGCCAGCAGCTTACCACAACCCCGACAGGGTGGTGGAAACACCATATATTTT CASSLPQPRQGGGNTIYF
. . TRBJ1-5 TRBV30 TGTGCCTGGAGTGCAGGGGTTGGCAATCAGCCCCAGCATTTT CAWSAGVGNQPQHF
TRBD1 . TRBJ2-3 TRBV19 TGTGCCAGTAGGCGACAGGGGAATGGGGCAGATACGCAGTATTTT CASRRQGNGADTQYF
. . TRBJ2-7 TRBV21-1 TGTGCCAGAAAAGGCGGGAAGTACGAGCAGTACTTC CARKGGKYEQYF
. . TRBJ1-2 TRBV19 TGTGCCAGTAGTATTTCTGACGGAGCTAACTATGGCTACACCTTC CASSISDGANYGYTF
. . TRBJ2-3 TRBV6-1 TGTGCCAGCACTGGACTGTGGGCCACAGATACGCAGTATTTT CASTGLWATDTQYF
TRBD1 . TRBJ1-1 TRBV19 TGTGCCAGTACCCTCGGACAGGGCCCGAACACTGAAGCTTTCTTT CASTLGQGPNTEAFF
TRBD1 . TRBJ2-5 TRBV28 TGTGCCAGCGGGGGACAGGGGGCTTCAGAAGAGACCCAGTACTTC CASGGQGASEETQYF
TRBD2 . TRBJ2-7 TRBV28 TGTGCCAGCATTACGGGACTAGCGGGTTACTACGAGCAGTACTTC CASITGLAGYYEQYF
TRBD1 . TRBJ1-2 TRBV7-9 TGTGCCAGCAGCCACTCTCCCAAGGGGGCGTCAGATGGCTACCCCTTC CASSHSPKGASDGYPF
TRBD1 few TRBJ1-5 TRBV5-6 TGTGCCAGCAGCAGGGACAGGGCTCAGCCCCAGCATTTT CASSRDRAQPQHF
TRBD1 . TRBJ1-2 TRBV12-5 TGTGCTAGTGGTTTTCCAGATAGTAACCGGGACAGGGAAAATGGCTACACCTTC CASGFPDSNRDRENGYTF
. . TRBJ2-3 TRBV15 TGTGCCACCAGCGGACTTAGTAGCGTCGGCACAGATACGCAGTATTTT CATSGLSSVGTDTQYF
TRBD1 few TRBJ1-5 TRBV6-6 TGTGCCAGCAGAGACCAACAGGGGATTAGCAATCAGCCCCAGCATTTT CASRDQQGISNQPQHF
TRBD2 . TRBJ2-1 TRBV6-1 TGTGCCGCGCAGGCTAGCGGGAGGGTTTACAATGAGCAGTTCTTC CAAQASGRVYNEQFF
. . TRBJ1-3 TRBV6-4 TGTGCCAGCAGCGGAGGACTTGTCCGAAACACCATATATTTT CASSGGLVRNTIYF
TRBD2 . TRBJ2-1 TRBV28 TGTGCCAGCAGTTACTATGGACTAGCGGGAGAATTCGATGAGCAGTTCTTC CASSYYGLAGEFDEQFF
. . TRBJ2-3 TRBV6-5 TGTGCCAGCAGTTACGGTGGGGCAGGGGGGTCAGATACGCAGTATTTT CASSYGGAGGSDTQYF
. . TRBJ1-1 TRBV30 TGTGCCTGGAGTGTACTGGGGGGAAACACTGAAGCTTTCTTT CAWSVLGGNTEAFF
. few TRBJ2-7 TRBV5-1 TGCGCCAGCAGCTTTGGCCGGGTTCGGGACGAGCAGTACTTC CASSFGRVRDEQYF
TRBD2 . TRBJ2-1 TRBV9 TGTGCCAGCAGCGTTAGCGGGGGGGCAGCTGAGCAGTTCTTC CASSVSGGAAEQFF
. . TRBJ2-1 TRBV7-9 TGTTCCAGCTCGGACTCCCGGTGGAATGAGCAGTTCTTC CSSSDSRWNEQFF
. . TRBJ2-2 TRBV11-2 TGTGCCAGCAGCTCTCTGAACACCGGGGAGCTGTTTTTT CASSSLNTGELFF
TRBD1 . TRBJ1-5 TRBV7-2 TGTGCCAGCAGCATTACAGGGGACAATCAGCCCCAGCATTTT CASSITGDNQPQHF
. . TRBJ1-2 TRBV6-5 TGTGCCAGCAGTAATCGGGGAGATGGCTACACCTTC CASSNRGDGYTF
TRBD2 . TRBJ2-2 TRBV6-6 TGTGCCAGCAGTTCGACTAGCTCGAACACCGGGGAGCTGTTTTTT CASSSTSSNTGELFF
. few TRBJ1-5 TRBV7-9 TGTGCCAGCAGCCTCACAGGCGAGCAGCCCCAGCATTTT CASSLTGEQPQHF
TRBD2 . TRBJ2-1 TRBV2 TGTGCCAGCAGACTAGCGGGAAACAATGAGCAGTTCTTC CASRLAGNNEQFF
. . TRBJ2-7 TRBV15 TGTGCCACCAGCGGCAACGACGAGCAGTACTTC CATSGNDEQYF
. . TRBJ2-1 TRBV7-2 TGTGCCAGCACCAGCGTCGATGAGCAGTTCTTC CASTSVDEQFF
. once TRBJ1-1 TRBV19 TGTGCCAGTAGTATCGGGAGCACTGAAGCTTTCTTT CASSIGSTEAFF
TRBD2 once TRBJ2-7 TRBV5-1 TGCGCCAGCAGCTTGACTAGGACTAGCGGGAGCTACGAGCAGTACTTC CASSLTRTSGSYEQYF
. . TRBJ2-7 TRBV6-6 TGTGCCAGTCTACAGGGCGGCCAGCAGTACTTC CASLQGGQQYF
TRBD2 . TRBJ2-3 TRBV9 TGTGCCAGCAGCGTAGCAGGGACTAGCGGGAGTACGCAGTATTTT CASSVAGTSGSTQYF
. . TRBJ1-1 TRBV7-9 TGTGCCAGCAGCTCCCTAGGTGATGAAGCTTTCTTT CASSSLGDEAFF
TRBD1 . TRBJ1-4 TRBV2 TGTGCCAGCGGCGTACAGGGGAATAATGAAAAACTGTTTTTT CASGVQGNNEKLFF
TRBD1 . TRBJ1-4 TRBV28 TGTGCCAGCAGTTTAAGTGGACAGGGATCAGGGGGGGGGACTGAAAAACTGTTTTTT CASSLSGQGSGGGTEKLFF
TRBD1 . TRBJ1-2 TRBV10-3 TGTGCCATCATGGACAGGGAGGCTTTCGGCTACACCTTC CAIMDREAFGYTF
. . TRBJ1-1 TRBV7-9 TGTGCCAGCAGCACCGGCTGGAGGGGGGGCGTCACTGAAGCTTTCTTT CASSTGWRGGVTEAFF
TRBD2 . TRBJ2-7 TRBV5-1 TGCGCCAGCAGCCGGACTAGCGGTACTTACGAGCAGTACTTC CASSRTSGTYEQYF
. once TRBJ2-1 TRBV9 TGTGCCAGCAGCGCGACAGATAATGGTGAGCAGTTCTTC CASSATDNGEQFF
. few TRBJ2-7 TRBV29-1 TGCAGCGTTGAAGACAGGGATTCCTACGAGCAGTACTTC CSVEDRDSYEQYF